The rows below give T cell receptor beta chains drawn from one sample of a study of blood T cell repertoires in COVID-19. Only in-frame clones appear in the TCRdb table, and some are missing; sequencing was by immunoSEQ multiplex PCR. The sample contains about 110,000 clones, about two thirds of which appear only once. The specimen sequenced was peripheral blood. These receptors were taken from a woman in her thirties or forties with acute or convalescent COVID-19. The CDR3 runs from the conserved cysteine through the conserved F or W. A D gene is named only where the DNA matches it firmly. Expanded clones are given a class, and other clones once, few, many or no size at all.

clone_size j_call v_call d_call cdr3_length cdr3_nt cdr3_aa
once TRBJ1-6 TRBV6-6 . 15 TGTGCCAGCAGTTACCTCCCGTTGCTACTACCACCCCTCCACTTT CASSYLPLLLPPLHF
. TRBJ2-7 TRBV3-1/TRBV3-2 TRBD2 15 TGTGCCAGCAGCCACGGACCAGCGGGATCCTACGAGCAGTACTTC CASSHGPAGSYEQYF
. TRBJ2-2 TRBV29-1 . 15 TGCAGCGTTGGAAATTCGCAGGGCGGCACCGGGGAGCTGTTTTTT CSVGNSQGGTGELFF
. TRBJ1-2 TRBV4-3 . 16 TGCGCCAGCAGCCAAGAATCGCGCGGTAACAACTATGGCTACACCTTC CASSQESRGNNYGYTF
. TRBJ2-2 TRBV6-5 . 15 TGTGCCAGCAGTTCCCCAGGGACAGCGGGCGGAGAGCTGTTTTTT CASSSPGTAGGELFF
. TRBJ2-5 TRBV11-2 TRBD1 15 TGTGCCAGCAGCTTAGGCCTAAGACAGGGTGAGACCCAGTACTTC CASSLGLRQGETQYF
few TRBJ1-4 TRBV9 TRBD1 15 TGTGCCAGCAGCGTATGGGGACAGGGAGGTGAAAAACTGTTTTTT CASSVWGQGGEKLFF
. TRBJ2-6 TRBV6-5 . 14 TGTGCCAGCAGTAAGAGGACTGGGGCCAACGTCCTGACTTTC CASSKRTGANVLTF
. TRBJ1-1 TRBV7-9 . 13 TGTGCCAGCAGTGACGTGGAGGGCACTGAAGCTTTCTTT CASSDVEGTEAFF
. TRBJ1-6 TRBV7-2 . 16 TGTGCCAGCAGCTTTCTAGGGGCGCAGGGGAATTCACCCCTCCACTTT CASSFLGAQGNSPLHF
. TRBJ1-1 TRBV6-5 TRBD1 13 TGTGCCAGCACAAAGGTCAGGGGGCGGGGTGCTTTCTTT CASTKVRGRGAFF
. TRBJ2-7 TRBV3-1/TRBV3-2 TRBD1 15 TGTGCCAGCAGCCAAAAGGGGACAGGGGACTACGAGCAGTACTTC CASSQKGTGDYEQYF
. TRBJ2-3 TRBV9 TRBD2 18 TGTGCCAGCAGCGTAGGATGGGGTAGCGGGGATGGCACAGATACGCAGTATTTT CASSVGWGSGDGTDTQYF
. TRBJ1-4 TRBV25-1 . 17 TGTGCCAGCTCCCCGCAGGGAGGAGTAGAAACTAATGAAAAACTGTTTTTT CASSPQGGVETNEKLFF
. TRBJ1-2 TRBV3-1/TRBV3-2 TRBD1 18 TGTGCCAGCAGCCAATATCCCCCGGGACAGGGGATTTCGGAGGGCTACACCTTC CASSQYPPGQGISEGYTF
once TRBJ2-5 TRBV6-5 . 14 TGTGCCAGCACATTCGACAGGTACCAAGAGACCCAGTACTTC CASTFDRYQETQYF
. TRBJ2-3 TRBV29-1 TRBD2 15 TGCAGCGTGGAGGTACTAGCGGGGCTCACAGATACGCAGTATTTT CSVEVLAGLTDTQYF
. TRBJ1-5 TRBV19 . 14 TGTGCCAGTAGCTCAGTACAGGGTGCGTGGCCCCAGCATTTT CASSSVQGAWPQHF
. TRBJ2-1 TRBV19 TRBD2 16 TGTGCCAGTAGTTCACTAAGCGGGGGGGTCTACAATGAGCAGTTCTTC CASSSLSGGVYNEQFF
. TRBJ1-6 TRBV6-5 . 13 TGTGCCAGCAGTCCTTACGACTATTCACCCCTCCACTTT CASSPYDYSPLHF
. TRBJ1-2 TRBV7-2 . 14 TGTGCCAGCAGCACAGGGACCGTTAACTATGGCTACACCTTC CASSTGTVNYGYTF
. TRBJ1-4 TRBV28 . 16 TGTGCCAGCAGTTTTTCCTTGAGTGCAACTAATGAAAAACTGTTTTTT CASSFSLSATNEKLFF
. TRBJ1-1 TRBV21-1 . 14 TGTGCCAGCAACCGAGGAGGGAAAAACACTGAAGCTTTCTTT CASNRGGKNTEAFF
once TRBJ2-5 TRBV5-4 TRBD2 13 TGTGCCAGCAGCTTCACGGGGGGGGAGACCCAGTACTTC CASSFTGGETQYF
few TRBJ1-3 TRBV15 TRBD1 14 TGTGCCACCAGCAGGGACAGGGCCGGAAACACCATATATTTT CATSRDRAGNTIYF
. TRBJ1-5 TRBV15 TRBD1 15 TGTGCCACCAGCCTCGGACAGGGATACAATCAGCCCCAGCATTTT CATSLGQGYNQPQHF
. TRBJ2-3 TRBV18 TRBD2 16 TGTGCCAGCTCACCACCGGGCAGCGGGGGTGCAGGTACGCAGTATTTT CASSPPGSGGAGTQYF
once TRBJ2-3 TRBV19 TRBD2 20 TGTGCCAGTAGTATTGGTTTTTTTGACTTGCGCGGGACTAAAACAGATACGCAGTATTTT CASSIGFFDLRGTKTDTQYF
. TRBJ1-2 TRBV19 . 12 TGTGCCAGTAGTGACAAAGGCTATGGCTACACCTTC CASSDKGYGYTF
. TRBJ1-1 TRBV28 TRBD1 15 TGTGCCAGCAGTTTATATCAGGGGGTGAACACTGAAGCTTTCTTT CASSLYQGVNTEAFF
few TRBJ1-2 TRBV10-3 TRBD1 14 TGTGCCATCAGTGGTAGGACAGGGACGAGTGGCTACACCTTC CAISGRTGTSGYTF
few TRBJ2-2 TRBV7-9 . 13 TGTGCCAGTGGGACTTCCTACGTCGGGGAGCTGTTTTTT CASGTSYVGELFF
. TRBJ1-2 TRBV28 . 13 TGTGCCAGCAGTTTGAGCTCTAGCGGTGGCTACACCTTC CASSLSSSGGYTF
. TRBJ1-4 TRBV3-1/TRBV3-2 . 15 TGTGCCAGCAGCCATTGGACAGCAACTAATGAAAAACTGTTTTTT CASSHWTATNEKLFF
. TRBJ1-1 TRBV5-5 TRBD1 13 TGTGCCAGCAGCGGAGGGACAGCCACTGAAGCTTTCTTT CASSGGTATEAFF
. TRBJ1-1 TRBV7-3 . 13 TGTGCCAGCAGCTTAAGGCGGGAGGGTGAAGCTTTCTTT CASSLRREGEAFF
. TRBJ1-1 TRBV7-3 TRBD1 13 TGTGCCAGCACAGAACAGGGGACCACTGAAGCTTTCTTT CASTEQGTTEAFF
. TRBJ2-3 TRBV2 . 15 TGTGCCAGCAGCCTGGGACTTTACCCCACAGATACGCAGTATTTT CASSLGLYPTDTQYF
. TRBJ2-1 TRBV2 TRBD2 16 TGTGCCAGCAAGCCAGGCTTCACGGGGGGCTACAATGAGCAGTTCTTC CASKPGFTGGYNEQFF
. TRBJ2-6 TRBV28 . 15 TGTGCCAGCAGTAACAGGATCTCTGGGGCCAACGTCCTGACTTTC CASSNRISGANVLTF
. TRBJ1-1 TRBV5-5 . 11 TGTGCCAGCAGGGGCCCGAGCGAAGCTTTCTTT CASRGPSEAFF
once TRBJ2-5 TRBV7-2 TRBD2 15 TGTGCCAGCAGCCCCTTAGCGGGGCGGGGAGAGACCCAGTACTTC CASSPLAGRGETQYF
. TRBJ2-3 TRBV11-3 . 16 TGTGCCAGCAGCTTAGGAGTGGACCGGGGTACAGATACGCAGTATTTT CASSLGVDRGTDTQYF
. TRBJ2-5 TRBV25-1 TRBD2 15 TGTGCCAGCAGTAAGGGACTAGCGGGTCAAGAGACCCAGTACTTC CASSKGLAGQETQYF
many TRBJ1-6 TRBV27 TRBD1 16 TGTGCCAGCAGGCCTGGACAGGGGGCTTTTGATTCACCCCTCCACTTT CASRPGQGAFDSPLHF
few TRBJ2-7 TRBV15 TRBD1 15 TGTGCCACCAGCAGAGATTTAGGACAGGGTCAAGAGCAGTACTTC CATSRDLGQGQEQYF
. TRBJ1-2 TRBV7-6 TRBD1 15 TGTGCCAGCAGCTCCCTGGACAGGGAGGAATATGGCTACACCTTC CASSSLDREEYGYTF
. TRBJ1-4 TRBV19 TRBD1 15 TGTGCCAGTAGTATAACGGGACAGGGGAATGAAAAACTGTTTTTT CASSITGQGNEKLFF